These 3 T cell receptor beta chains originate from one sample sequenced in a study of PD-1 blockade in classical Hodgkin lymphoma. Each patient relapsed following autologous stem cell transplantation, and prior brentuximab vedotin exposure differed. TCRdb keeps only in-frame clones here, not all; method: immunoSEQ multiplex PCR. The sample lists some 30,000 clones, less than 80% occurring once. The material sequenced was peripheral blood mononuclear cells (PBMCs), taken before the second cycle of nivolumab. These receptors all stem from a human donor with classical Hodgkin lymphoma.

J is TRBJ1-1 and V is TRBV28; D gene unclear. Trimming removed 1 base at V and 1 base at J, with 4 bases between. CDR1 MDHEN and CDR2 SYDVKM come from the germline V gene. The CDR3 runs 13 residues. In DNA form, the CDR3 reads TGTGCCAGCAGTTTATCCCGGAACACTGAAGCTTTCTTT. Its translation: CASSLSRNTEAFF.

The chain couples TRBV7-3 to TRBJ2-5; a weak D match, TRBD1 (6 bases). Germline CDR1 reads SGHTA; CDR2 reads FQGTGA. The CDR3 is 13 residues long. V was shortened by 5 bases and J by 3 bases, with 10 bases between the two germline ends. CDR3 residues: CASSVNREETQYF. The DNA of the CDR3 is TGTGCCAGCAGCGTCAACAGGGAAGAGACCCAGTACTTC.

The V gene is TRBV19, the J gene TRBJ1-2; no definite D call. Trimming left V 5 bases short and J 4 bases short, with 17 bases between. The germline gives CDR1 LNHDA, CDR2 SQIVND (reference sequence). This CDR3 contains 15 residues. The CDR3 protein is CASSATTGESYGYTF. In DNA form, the CDR3 reads TGTGCCAGTAGTGCTACGACGGGAGAATCCTATGGCTACACCTTC.